Below, one TCR beta chain is given with its context. Antigen: not known. This specimen comes from a study of tumor-infiltrating lymphocytes in localized non-small cell lung cancer. The CDR3 contains 14 residues. Germline V lookup: CDR1 SNHLY, CDR2 FYNNEI. Between the trimmed V and J ends, which lost 6 bases and 6 bases, there was a span of 15 bases. Study-wide results and caveats: Tumor T-cell fraction from TCR sequencing was not associated with recurrence-free survival (p = 0.61). Tumors had more T cell infiltration than uninvolved lung, per TCRbeta sequencing and CD3 counts.

Profiled with immunoSEQ multiplex PCR; TCRdb holds only in-frame clones, not every one. Found here are about 24,000 clones, 50% to 80% of them singletons; the top ten hold about 5.8%. This receptor was obtained from a human donor with non-small cell lung cancer. This chain uses TRBV2 with TRBJ2-1, with D maybe TRBD2 (5 bases). Material: lung tumor tissue. The CDR3 sequence is CASSREGRSNEQFF. The CDR3 region has the DNA TGTGCCAGCAGCCGAGAGGGCCGCTCCAATGAGCAGTTCTTC.